This entry lists 21 T cell receptor beta chains sequenced from one sample in a study of blood T cell repertoires in COVID-19. This table comes from immunoSEQ multiplex PCR, and its TCRdb copy is limited to in-frame clones, with some not included. The sample has about 370,000 clones, roughly nine tenths seen once. Source material: PBMCs or T cells enriched from blood (not recorded which). These receptors originate from a man between 18 and 35 years old who had recovered from COVID-19.

The chain couples TRBV27 to TRBJ1-4; 9 nucleotides align to TRBD1. This CDR3 has 16 residues. After removal of 8 bases from V and 7 bases from J, the junction contained 14 bases not matched to a gene. Looked up from germline, CDR1 is MNHEY and CDR2 is SMNVEV (reference sequence). The CDR3 region has the DNA TGTGCCAGCGGCACTCGACCGGGACAGGGTTGTGAAAAACTGTTTTTT. Translated, it gives CASGTRPGQGCEKLFF. The full variable domain, completed using reference TRBV27 and TRBJ1-4, is EAQVTQNPRYLITVTGKKLTVTCSQNMNHEYMSWYRQDPGLGLRQIYYSMNVEVTDKGDVPEGYKVSRKEKRNFPLILESPSPNQTSLYFCASGTRPGQGCEKLFFGSGTQLSVL.

This clone was found once. This rearrangement joins TRBV10-1 to TRBJ2-1; D possibly corresponds to TRBD2 (5 bases). Trimming left V 3 bases short and J 11 bases short, with 17 bases between. CDR3 size: 14 residues. CDR1 is WNHNN, CDR2 SYGVQD, per germline (reference sequence). The CDR3 sequence: CASSDHRGSEKQFF. As DNA, the CDR3 is TGCGCCAGCAGTGATCATCGGGGATCCGAGAAGCAGTTCTTC.

CDR3 loop: CASSLLKTGYGFQPQHF. The CDR3 nucleotides are TGTGCCAGCAGTTTACTCAAGACAGGGTACGGGTTCCAGCCCCAGCATTTT. The J gene is TRBJ1-5, the V gene TRBV27; 7 nucleotides match TRBD1. The CDR3 runs 17 residues. V trimming: 2 bases; J trimming: 7 bases; junction bases outside the gene matches: 14. Germline lookup yields CDR1 MNHEY and CDR2 SMNVEV (reference sequence).

V usage is TRBV5-1 and J usage is TRBJ2-2; 8 positions match TRBD1. CDR1 is SGHRS, CDR2 YFSETQ, per germline. J was trimmed by 4 bases and V by 3 bases; bases with no gene match: 5. The CDR3 sequence is 15 residues long. This chain's CDR3 is CASSSTGVSTGELFF. CDR3 DNA: TGCGCCAGCAGCTCGACAGGGGTGAGCACCGGGGAGCTGTTTTTT.

The rearrangement joins TRBV28 to TRBJ1-6; a possible D gene is TRBD1 (6 bases). V dropped 3 bases and J dropped 6 bases, with 9 bases sitting between them. This CDR3 comprises 14 residues. Looked up from germline, CDR1 is MDHEN and CDR2 is SYDVKM. The CDR3 DNA reads TGTGCCAGCAGTTTGGCGGGGGCTAATTCACCCCTCCACTTT. Its protein is CASSLAGANSPLHF.

The V call is TRBV14, the J call TRBJ2-7, with 7 bases aligning to TRBD1. Germline V gives CDR1 SGHDN, CDR2 FVKESK. V lost 4 bases to trimming and J lost 7 bases; unmatched junction nucleotides: 13. This CDR3 is built from 15 residues. CDR3 loop: CASSPRQGTWSEQYF. DNA of the CDR3: TGTGCCAGCAGCCCAAGACAGGGCACTTGGAGTGAGCAGTACTTC.

The rearrangement links TRBV5-1 to TRBJ2-7, with D tentatively TRBD1 (5 bases). Germline V gene lookup returns CDR1 SGHRS and CDR2 YFSETQ. This CDR3 comprises 15 residues. V dropped 0 bases and J dropped 0 bases, with 10 bases sitting between them. CDR3 DNA: TGCGCCAGCAGCTTGGACGACAGTTTCTCCTACGAGCAGTACTTC. It encodes CASSLDDSFSYEQYF. Full variable domain (remainder filled in from reference TRBV5-1 and TRBJ2-7): KAGVTQTPRYLIKTRGQQVTLSCSPISGHRSVSWYQQTPGQGLQFLFEYFSETQRNKGNFPGRFSGRQFSNSRSEMNVSTLELGDSALYLCASSLDDSFSYEQYFGPGTRLTVT.

The V call is TRBV12-3 or TRBV12-4, the J call TRBJ1-2; D gene uncertain. V lost 3 bases to trimming and J lost 4 bases, with 6 bases between them. The CDR3 has 12 residues. CDR3 coding DNA: TGTGCCAGCAGTTTCTCCAGCTATGGCTACACCTTC. Protein sequence: CASSFSSYGYTF.

The genes are TRBV5-6 and TRBJ2-5; TRBD1 aligns across 7 bases. CDR1 and CDR2 from the germline V gene are SGHDT and YYEEEE. The CDR3 is made up of 14 amino acids. Germline trimming cut 4 bases from V and 2 bases from J; bases unmatched to any gene: 5. CDR3 sequence reads: CASSLTGVQETQYF. In nucleotides, the CDR3 is TGTGCCAGCAGCCTTACAGGGGTACAAGAGACCCAGTACTTC.

This chain links TRBV9 with TRBJ1-1, with 9 bases lining up with TRBD1. Trimming removed 0 bases from V and 1 base from J; junction bases left unmatched: 10. CDR1 and CDR2 (germline): SGDLS, YYNGEE. The CDR3 has 18 residues. CDR3 in amino acids: CASSVEEGQGFRNTEAFF. CDR3 bases: TGTGCCAGCAGCGTAGAGGAAGGACAGGGGTTTAGGAACACTGAAGCTTTCTTT.

V usage is TRBV5-5 and J usage is TRBJ1-2; 11 bases match TRBD1. The V and J ends lost 1 base and 6 bases, in that order; junction bases with no gene match: 8. The CDR3 runs to 16 residues. The germline gives CDR1 SGHKS, CDR2 YYEKEE (reference sequence). The CDR3 sequence: CASSLYGTGGWNGYTF. The CDR3 DNA reads as TGTGCCAGCAGCTTGTATGGGACAGGGGGATGGAATGGCTACACCTTC.

The rearrangement uses TRBV7-9 and TRBJ2-1; D possibly corresponds to TRBD2 (7 bases). There are 16 residues in the CDR3. Looked up from germline, CDR1 is SEHNR and CDR2 is FQNEAQ (reference sequence). V shed 0 bases and J shed 6 bases, with 15 bases lying between them. The CDR3 coding sequence is TGTGCCAGCAGCTTAGCGAAGAGGGGGGGCGGCAATGAGCAGTTCTTC. Residues: CASSLAKRGGGNEQFF.

The chain carries TRBV13 and TRBJ2-1; 8 nucleotides line up with TRBD2. This CDR3 has 16 amino acids. Germline V gene sequence: CDR1 PRHDT, CDR2 FYEKMQ (reference sequence). Trimming removed 5 bases from V and 0 bases from J; junction bases left unmatched: 6. CDR3 DNA: TGTGCCAGCAGCATCGGACTAGCACCCTCCTACAATGAGCAGTTCTTC. Its translation: CASSIGLAPSYNEQFF.

The chain is built from TRBV15 and TRBJ1-2; no reliable D call. This CDR3 contains 17 residues. Trimming removed 3 bases from V and 0 bases from J, with 17 bases in between. CDR1 and CDR2 (germline): LNHNV, YYDKDF (reference sequence). The CDR3 reads CATSRHPRHKSNYGYTF. CDR3 DNA: TGTGCCACCAGCAGGCACCCGCGGCATAAATCTAACTATGGCTACACCTTC.

J is TRBJ2-5 and V is TRBV19, with TRBD2 identical over 9 bases. This CDR3 comprises 15 residues. Germline-derived CDR1 and CDR2 are LNHDA and SQIVND (reference sequence). V was clipped by 8 bases and J by 4 bases; unmatched bases: 11. The CDR3 is CASAPTSGVGETQYF. The CDR3 nucleotides read TGTGCCAGTGCCCCGACTAGCGGCGTAGGAGAGACCCAGTACTTC.

The chain recombines TRBV14 with TRBJ2-1; 8 bases fit TRBD2. The length of the CDR3 is 16 residues. Germline V gene data show CDR1 as SGHDN and CDR2 as FVKESK. V shed 3 bases and J 6 bases; nucleotides not matched to a gene: 10. CDR3 DNA: TGTGCCAGCAGCCATCTAGTACTAGCGGCAACCAATGAGCAGTTCTTC. Amino acids: CASSHLVLAATNEQFF.

The V call is TRBV7-3, the J call TRBJ2-1; 9 bases are a match to TRBD2. The CDR3 totals 17 residues. The V segment lost 3 bases and the J segment 8 bases; nucleotides outside the gene matches: 14. CDR1 and CDR2 from the germline V gene are SGHTA and FQGTGA. The CDR3 sequence: CASSFTPAGGPGDEQFF. CDR3 coding DNA: TGTGCCAGCAGCTTTACCCCCGCGGGGGGGCCGGGGGATGAGCAGTTCTTC.

V and J are TRBV7-9 and TRBJ2-7, with 14 bases aligning to TRBD2. CDR3 length: 19 amino acids. Unmatched junction bases numbered 11, after V lost 1 base and J lost 3 bases. Germline CDR1 is SEHNR and CDR2 is FQNEAQ (reference sequence). CDR3 DNA: TGTGCCAGCAGCTTAGTAGGCGGGACTAGCGGGAGACCGCTCTACGAGCAGTACTTC. Amino acids: CASSLVGGTSGRPLYEQYF.

The rearrangement links TRBV7-9 to TRBJ1-4; D gene unclear. Trimming removed 4 bases at V and 2 bases at J, with 14 bases between. CDR3 length: 16 amino acids. Looked up from germline, CDR1 is SEHNR and CDR2 is FQNEAQ (reference sequence). This CDR3 is CASSSSGGYTNEKLFF. CDR3 bases: TGTGCCAGCAGCTCCTCGGGAGGGTATACTAATGAAAAACTGTTTTTT.

This clone was detected once. The chain recombines TRBV4-2 with TRBJ2-7, with 7 bases fitting TRBD2. The V and J ends lost 1 base and 1 base, in that order; junction bases with no gene match: 16. Germline loops: CDR1 LGHNA, CDR2 YNFKEQ. The CDR3 has 19 amino acids. The CDR3 sequence is CASSQVGRTTDLTSYEQYF. The CDR3 DNA follows: TGTGCCAGCAGCCAAGTCGGGAGGACCACGGACTTGACTTCCTACGAGCAGTACTTC.

With respect to this clone: At the DNA level, this CDR3 is encoded by other sequences in the same sample as well. The chain is built from TRBV7-2 and TRBJ2-3; 8 nucleotides align to TRBD2. J gave up 4 bases and V 2 bases, and 2 bases lay outside the gene matches. The CDR3 consists of 14 residues. Germline V gene lookup returns CDR1 SGHTA and CDR2 FQGNSA. The DNA for the CDR3 is TGTGCCAGCAGCTTAAACGGGAGGGCAGATACGCAGTATTTT. Translating gives CASSLNGRADTQYF.